Listed below are T cell receptor beta chains from one sample, sequenced in a study of T cells in localized non-small cell lung cancer. Clones were sequenced by immunoSEQ multiplex PCR, and TCRdb holds only the in-frame ones, with some missing. The data contain about 40,000 clones, 91% of them singletons. The sample consisted of PBMCs, taken before any cancer treatment. The receptors were gathered from a woman aged 40-69 years with stage II lung adenocarcinoma. Both conserved end residues are part of each CDR3. A D gene is named only where the DNA matches it firmly. Where a row states a size, it is once, few, many or the class of an expanded clone; other rows omit it.

v_call: TRBV4-2; j_call: TRBJ2-7; d_call: -; clone_size: -; cdr3_aa: CASSQVRVHEQYF; cdr3_nt: TGTGCCAGCAGCCAAGTTAGGGTCCACGAGCAGTACTTC
v_call: TRBV28; j_call: TRBJ1-2; d_call: -; clone_size: -; cdr3_aa: CASIDPRGGPLGYGYTF; cdr3_nt: TGTGCCAGCATCGATCCCCGAGGGGGACCCCTCGGCTATGGCTACACCTTC
v_call: TRBV5-1; j_call: TRBJ2-7; d_call: TRBD2; clone_size: -; cdr3_aa: CASSGLAGATSSYEQYF; cdr3_nt: TGCGCCAGCAGCGGACTAGCGGGGGCCACCAGCTCCTACGAGCAGTACTTC
v_call: TRBV28; j_call: TRBJ2-7; d_call: -; clone_size: -; cdr3_aa: CASSSLSGTTYEQYF; cdr3_nt: TGTGCCAGCAGTTCCCTTTCCGGGACAACCTACGAGCAGTACTTC
v_call: TRBV27; j_call: TRBJ1-2; d_call: TRBD1; clone_size: -; cdr3_aa: CASSPYRGDYGYTF; cdr3_nt: TGTGCCAGCAGTCCGTACAGGGGAGACTATGGCTACACCTTC
v_call: TRBV19; j_call: TRBJ1-6; d_call: -; clone_size: -; cdr3_aa: CACQGMRNSPLHF; cdr3_nt: TGTGCCTGTCAGGGTATGCGGAATTCACCCCTCCACTTT
v_call: TRBV5-6; j_call: TRBJ1-1; d_call: -; clone_size: -; cdr3_aa: CASSWLTQNTEAFF; cdr3_nt: TGTGCCAGCAGCTGGCTGACACAGAACACTGAAGCTTTCTTT
v_call: TRBV7-9; j_call: TRBJ1-2; d_call: -; clone_size: -; cdr3_aa: CASSLAGKTNYGYTF; cdr3_nt: TGTGCCAGCAGCTTAGCTGGTAAGACTAACTATGGCTACACCTTC
v_call: TRBV5-8; j_call: TRBJ1-2; d_call: -; clone_size: -; cdr3_aa: CASSARANYGYTF; cdr3_nt: TGTGCCAGCAGTGCAAGAGCTAACTATGGCTACACCTTC
v_call: TRBV28; j_call: TRBJ1-1; d_call: -; clone_size: -; cdr3_aa: CATIGGVGAFF; cdr3_nt: TGTGCCACTATCGGGGGAGTTGGAGCTTTCTTT
v_call: TRBV2; j_call: TRBJ2-7; d_call: TRBD1; clone_size: -; cdr3_aa: CASNPGGYEQYF; cdr3_nt: TGTGCCAGCAACCCAGGGGGCTACGAGCAGTACTTC
v_call: TRBV19; j_call: TRBJ1-5; d_call: -; clone_size: medium-sized; cdr3_aa: CASSIEETYSNQPQHF; cdr3_nt: TGTGCCAGTAGTATAGAGGAAACCTATAGCAATCAGCCCCAGCATTTT
v_call: TRBV6-1; j_call: TRBJ1-1; d_call: -; clone_size: -; cdr3_aa: CASSGVSMNTEAFF; cdr3_nt: TGTGCCAGCTCCGGGGTCAGCATGAACACTGAAGCTTTCTTT
v_call: TRBV5-4; j_call: TRBJ1-1; d_call: -; clone_size: -; cdr3_aa: CASSLGQPDEAFF; cdr3_nt: TGTGCCAGCAGCTTGGGACAGCCCGATGAAGCTTTCTTT
v_call: TRBV6-1; j_call: TRBJ2-6; d_call: -; clone_size: -; cdr3_aa: CASDSSGANVLTF; cdr3_nt: TGTGCCAGCGATAGCTCTGGGGCCAACGTCCTGACTTTC
v_call: TRBV14; j_call: TRBJ2-7; d_call: -; clone_size: -; cdr3_aa: CASSQEVYSYEQYF; cdr3_nt: TGTGCCAGCAGCCAAGAAGTCTACTCCTACGAGCAGTACTTC
v_call: TRBV19; j_call: TRBJ1-3; d_call: -; clone_size: -; cdr3_aa: CASKKGTGNTIYF; cdr3_nt: TGTGCCAGTAAAAAGGGTACTGGAAACACCATATATTTT
v_call: TRBV19; j_call: TRBJ2-1; d_call: TRBD2; clone_size: -; cdr3_aa: CASSPPGGGYNEQFF; cdr3_nt: TGTGCCAGTAGTCCCCCCGGCGGGGGATACAATGAGCAGTTCTTC
v_call: TRBV27; j_call: TRBJ2-7; d_call: TRBD1; clone_size: -; cdr3_aa: CASVGQGLVRQYF; cdr3_nt: TGTGCCAGCGTGGGACAGGGCTTGGTGCGGCAGTACTTC
v_call: TRBV29-1; j_call: TRBJ1-1; d_call: -; clone_size: once; cdr3_aa: CSAVDGPEAFF; cdr3_nt: TGCAGCGCTGTGGACGGGCCTGAAGCTTTCTTT
v_call: TRBV6-5; j_call: TRBJ1-2; d_call: TRBD1; clone_size: -; cdr3_aa: CASSPGQGMHGYTF; cdr3_nt: TGTGCCAGCAGCCCGGGACAGGGTATGCATGGCTACACCTTC
v_call: TRBV7-2; j_call: TRBJ1-5; d_call: -; clone_size: -; cdr3_aa: CASSWSPDLNQPQHF; cdr3_nt: TGTGCCAGCAGCTGGAGTCCGGACCTCAATCAGCCCCAGCATTTT
v_call: TRBV4-1; j_call: TRBJ2-1; d_call: TRBD2; clone_size: -; cdr3_aa: CASSQDVNSWGGNEQFF; cdr3_nt: TGCGCCAGCAGCCAAGATGTCAACTCTTGGGGGGGCAATGAGCAGTTCTTC
v_call: TRBV5-6; j_call: TRBJ2-4; d_call: -; clone_size: few; cdr3_aa: CASSLDYRENIQYF; cdr3_nt: TGTGCCAGCAGCTTGGACTACCGGGAAAACATTCAGTACTTC
v_call: TRBV28; j_call: TRBJ1-3; d_call: TRBD1; clone_size: -; cdr3_aa: CASSITGTVTRNTIYF; cdr3_nt: TGTGCCAGCAGTATCACCGGGACAGTGACGAGGAACACCATATATTTT
v_call: TRBV19; j_call: TRBJ2-1; d_call: -; clone_size: -; cdr3_aa: CATFPGERPHYNEQFF; cdr3_nt: TGTGCCACCTTCCCGGGCGAACGCCCTCACTACAATGAGCAGTTCTTC
v_call: TRBV2; j_call: TRBJ2-3; d_call: -; clone_size: -; cdr3_aa: CASRGGGGIDTQYF; cdr3_nt: TGTGCCAGCAGGGGGGGCGGGGGTATAGATACGCAGTATTTT
v_call: TRBV28; j_call: TRBJ2-7; d_call: -; clone_size: -; cdr3_aa: CACSSSYEQYF; cdr3_nt: TGTGCCTGCTCGAGCTCCTACGAGCAGTACTTC
v_call: TRBV7-9; j_call: TRBJ2-5; d_call: TRBD2; clone_size: -; cdr3_aa: CASSTSGLAEQETQYF; cdr3_nt: TGTGCCAGCAGCACGTCGGGACTAGCGGAACAAGAGACCCAGTACTTC
v_call: TRBV6-5; j_call: TRBJ2-5; d_call: -; clone_size: -; cdr3_aa: CASSYSKSGAGETQYF; cdr3_nt: TGTGCCAGCAGTTACTCGAAATCGGGGGCGGGGGAGACCCAGTACTTC